A selection of T cell receptor beta chains follows, all from one sample in a study of T cell responses to AZD1222 COVID-19 vaccine. Produced via immunoSEQ multiplex PCR; TCRdb's table is partial and in-frame only. The sample shows approximately 110,000 clones, 88% of them seen only once. The sequences come from peripheral blood, collected on day 0 of AZD1222 vaccination. These receptors were collected from an adult in good health. The CDR3 runs from the conserved cysteine through the conserved F or W. D genes are given only for firm matches. Rows give clone size only sometimes, using once, few, many, or a class for an expanded clone.

TRBV5-6	NA	NA	TRBJ1-4	TGTGCCAGCAGCTTGGGGGAGGTCCGCCGTGCAACTAATGAAAAACTGTTTTTT	CASSLGEVRRATNEKLFF
TRBV13	NA	NA	TRBJ2-7	TGTGCCAGCAGCCCCCAGGGCGAGCAGTACTTC	CASSPQGEQYF
TRBV11-3	TRBD1	NA	TRBJ2-3	TGTGCCAGCAGCTCGGGGGACAGGGGTAGGACAGATACGCAGTATTTT	CASSSGDRGRTDTQYF
TRBV7-8	NA	NA	TRBJ2-2	TGTGCCAGCAGCTTAGTTTTGGGGTGGACCGGGGAGCTGTTTTTT	CASSLVLGWTGELFF
TRBV9	NA	NA	TRBJ1-4	TGTGCCAGCAGCGTAGACGGAGGCCCTAATGAAAAACTGTTTTTT	CASSVDGGPNEKLFF
TRBV4-3	NA	once	TRBJ2-7	TGCGCCAGCAGTCCAACGGGGGCTAGCGGATCCTACGAGCAGTACTTC	CASSPTGASGSYEQYF
TRBV5-1	NA	NA	TRBJ1-4	TGCGCCAGCAGCTTGCCCGGAGGAGGGAATGAAAAACTGTTTTTT	CASSLPGGGNEKLFF
TRBV30	NA	few	TRBJ2-7	TGTGCCTGGAGTTTCGGGGTCTCCTACGAGCAGTACTTC	CAWSFGVSYEQYF
TRBV7-2	NA	NA	TRBJ2-3	TGTGCCAGCAGCCTACAAGCTGGGACCACAGATACGCAGTATTTT	CASSLQAGTTDTQYF
TRBV27	NA	NA	TRBJ1-6	TGTGCCAGCAGTTTACTCGCAGGGGTGTCGGGTAATTCACCCCTCCACTTT	CASSLLAGVSGNSPLHF
TRBV4-1	NA	NA	TRBJ1-2	TGCGCCAGCAGCCAAGATGGGGGCAGCAACAGCTATGGCTACACCTTC	CASSQDGGSNSYGYTF
TRBV7-9	NA	NA	TRBJ1-3	TGTGCCAGCAGACAGGGCTCAGGAAACACCATATATTTT	CASRQGSGNTIYF
TRBV5-1	TRBD1	NA	TRBJ1-1	TGCGCCAGCAGCTATGGACAGGGAAAAGCTTTCTTT	CASSYGQGKAFF
TRBV6-5	TRBD1	NA	TRBJ1-1	TGTGCCAGCAGAGGCGGCTACAGGGGCACTGAAGCTTTCTTT	CASRGGYRGTEAFF
TRBV6-6	NA	once	TRBJ1-5	TGTGCCAGCAGTTACAGGGACCCCCTAAATCAGCCCCAGCATTTT	CASSYRDPLNQPQHF
TRBV9	NA	NA	TRBJ2-5	TGTGCCAGCAGCGTAGAATCAGGGTGGGAGACCCAGTACTTC	CASSVESGWETQYF
TRBV20-1	TRBD1	NA	TRBJ1-5	TGCAGTGCTAGTCCGCAGGGAAGGGGGCATAGCAATCAGCCCCAGCATTTT	CSASPQGRGHSNQPQHF
TRBV4-2	NA	NA	TRBJ2-7	TGTGCCAGCAGCCAAGGTGGGAACTACGAGCAGTACTTC	CASSQGGNYEQYF
TRBV3-1/TRBV3-2	NA	NA	TRBJ2-2	TGTGCCAGCAGCCAAGTGGGGGGGCCCGGGGAGCTGTTTTTT	CASSQVGGPGELFF
TRBV6-5	NA	NA	TRBJ2-7	TGTGCCAGCAGTTACTCGAGAGCGGGTGGGGTCTACGAGCAGTACTTC	CASSYSRAGGVYEQYF
TRBV2	TRBD1	NA	TRBJ1-1	TGTGCCAGCAAACAGGGGAGTGGAACTGAAGCTTTCTTT	CASKQGSGTEAFF
TRBV5-1	NA	NA	TRBJ2-2	TGCGCCAGCAGATCGTGGGGCCAGAACACCGGGGAGCTGTTTTTT	CASRSWGQNTGELFF
TRBV6-2/TRBV6-3	NA	NA	TRBJ1-6	TGTGCCAGCAGTTACCCTTCACCCCTCCACTTT	CASSYPSPLHF
TRBV9	NA	NA	TRBJ1-1	TGTGCCAGCAGCGTAGTCCCCGGGGCCGGGGTTGGTGTGAACACTGAAGCTTTCTTT	CASSVVPGAGVGVNTEAFF
TRBV6-5	TRBD1	NA	TRBJ2-7	TGTGCCAGCAAACCTAGCAGGGGGCGATCAGGCGAGCAGTACTTC	CASKPSRGRSGEQYF
TRBV5-1	NA	NA	TRBJ1-1	TGCGCCAGCAGCTTGGCCCGAGCGGCTGAAGCTTTCTTT	CASSLARAAEAFF
TRBV28	NA	NA	TRBJ1-5	TGTGCCAGCAGGCTCTCACCGGTGAGGAGCAATCAGCCCCAGCATTTT	CASRLSPVRSNQPQHF
TRBV4-1	NA	NA	TRBJ1-3	TGCGCCAGCAGCCAAGCCTCAGGGTTCTCTGGAAACACCATATATTTT	CASSQASGFSGNTIYF
TRBV7-9	NA	NA	TRBJ2-2	TGTGCCAGCAGCCCCCGTCTAGGTAGCGCCGGGGAGCTGTTTTTT	CASSPRLGSAGELFF
TRBV5-1	TRBD1	NA	TRBJ1-2	TGCGCCAGCAGCTCCCACAGGGGGGGTTCTGGTGGCTACACCTTC	CASSSHRGGSGGYTF
TRBV7-2	TRBD2	NA	TRBJ2-5	TGTGCCAGCAGCTCATCTAGCGGGAGCCCCACAGAGACCCAGTACTTC	CASSSSSGSPTETQYF
TRBV7-9	TRBD2	NA	TRBJ2-3	TGTGCCAGCAGTCTCGGATACCCTCTAGCGGGATTCGCAGATACGCAGTATTTT	CASSLGYPLAGFADTQYF
TRBV5-5	TRBD1	NA	TRBJ1-5	TGTGCCAGCAGCTTGGGGGTGGAGACAGGGCTTAGCAATCAGCCCCAGCATTTT	CASSLGVETGLSNQPQHF
TRBV9	TRBD1	NA	TRBJ1-2	TGTGCCAGCAGCGTTTTCGACAGGGCAGGAACCTATGGCTACACCTTC	CASSVFDRAGTYGYTF
TRBV10-1	TRBD2	NA	TRBJ2-1	TGCGCCAGCAGTGATGGGGGGAGGCTAGCGGACAATGAGCAGTTCTTC	CASSDGGRLADNEQFF
TRBV5-6	TRBD1	NA	TRBJ1-3	TGTGCCAGCAGGCGGACAGGGGTGGACACCATATATTTT	CASRRTGVDTIYF
TRBV9	NA	NA	TRBJ1-6	TGTGCCAGCAGCCCCGCCGACAGGAGCTCTTCACCCCTCCACTTT	CASSPADRSSSPLHF